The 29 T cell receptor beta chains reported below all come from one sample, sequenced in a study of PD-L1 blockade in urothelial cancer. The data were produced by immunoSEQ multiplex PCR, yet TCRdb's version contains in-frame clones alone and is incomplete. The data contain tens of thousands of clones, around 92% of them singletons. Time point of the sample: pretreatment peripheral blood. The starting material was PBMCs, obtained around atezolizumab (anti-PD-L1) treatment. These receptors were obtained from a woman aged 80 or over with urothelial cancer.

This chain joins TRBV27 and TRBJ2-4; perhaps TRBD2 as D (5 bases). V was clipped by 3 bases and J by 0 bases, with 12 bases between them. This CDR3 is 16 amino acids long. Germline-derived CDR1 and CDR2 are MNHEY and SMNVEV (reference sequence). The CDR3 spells CASSFSSGLAKNIQYF. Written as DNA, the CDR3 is TGTGCCAGCAGTTTTTCCAGCGGACTAGCCAAAAACATTCAGTACTTC.

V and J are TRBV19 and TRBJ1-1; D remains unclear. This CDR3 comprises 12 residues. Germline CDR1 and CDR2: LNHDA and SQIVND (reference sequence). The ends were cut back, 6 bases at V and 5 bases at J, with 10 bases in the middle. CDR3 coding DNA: TGTGCCAGTAGCCGGGTCGCGACTGAAGCTTTCTTT. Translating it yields CASSRVATEAFF. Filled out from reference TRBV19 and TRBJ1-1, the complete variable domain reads DGGITQSPKYLFRKEGQNVTLSCEQNLNHDAMYWYRQDPGQGLRLIYYSQIVNDFQKGDIAEGYSVSREKKESFPLTVTSAQKNPTAFYLCASSRVATEAFFGQGTRLTVV.

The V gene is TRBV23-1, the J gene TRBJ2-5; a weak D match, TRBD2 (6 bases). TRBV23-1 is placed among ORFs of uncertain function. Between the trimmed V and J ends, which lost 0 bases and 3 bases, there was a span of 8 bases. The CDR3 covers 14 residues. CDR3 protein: CASSQSGGEETQYF. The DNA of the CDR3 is TGCGCCAGCAGTCAATCTGGAGGGGAAGAGACCCAGTACTTC.

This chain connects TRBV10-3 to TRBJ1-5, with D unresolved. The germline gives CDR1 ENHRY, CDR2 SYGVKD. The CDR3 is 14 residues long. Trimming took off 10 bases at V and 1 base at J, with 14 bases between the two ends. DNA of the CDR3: TGTGCCACCCGACGGGAGGCCAGCAATCAGCCCCAGCATTTT. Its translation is CATRREASNQPQHF.

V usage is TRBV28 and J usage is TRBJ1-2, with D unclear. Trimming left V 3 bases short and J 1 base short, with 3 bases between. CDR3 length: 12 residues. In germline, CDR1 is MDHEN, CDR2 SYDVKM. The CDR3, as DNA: TGTGCCAGCAGTTTTCTTAACTATGGCTACACCTTC. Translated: CASSFLNYGYTF.

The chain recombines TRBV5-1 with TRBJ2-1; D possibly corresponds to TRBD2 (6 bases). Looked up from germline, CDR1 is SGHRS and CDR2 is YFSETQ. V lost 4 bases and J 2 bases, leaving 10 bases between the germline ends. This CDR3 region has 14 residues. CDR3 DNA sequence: TGCGCCAGCAGCCCGGGGGTCACCTACAATGAGCAGTTCTTC. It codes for CASSPGVTYNEQFF.

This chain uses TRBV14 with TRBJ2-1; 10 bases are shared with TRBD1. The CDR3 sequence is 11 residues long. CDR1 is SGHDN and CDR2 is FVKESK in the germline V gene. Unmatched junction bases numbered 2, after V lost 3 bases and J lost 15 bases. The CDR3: CASSQTGGPFF. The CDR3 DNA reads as TGTGCCAGCAGCCAGACAGGGGGCCCGTTCTTC.

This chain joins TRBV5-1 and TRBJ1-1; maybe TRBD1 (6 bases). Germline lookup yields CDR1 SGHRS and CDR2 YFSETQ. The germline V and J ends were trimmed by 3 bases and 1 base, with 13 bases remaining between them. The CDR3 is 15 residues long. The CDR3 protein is CASSSQTQGNTEAFF. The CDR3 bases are TGCGCCAGCAGCTCCCAAACACAGGGGAACACTGAAGCTTTCTTT.

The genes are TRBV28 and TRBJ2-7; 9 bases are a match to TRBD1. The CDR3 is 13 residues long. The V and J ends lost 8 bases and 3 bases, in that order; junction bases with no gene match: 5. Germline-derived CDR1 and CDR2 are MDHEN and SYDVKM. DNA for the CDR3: TGTGCCAGCGGGACAGGGAATATCTACGAGCAGTACTTC. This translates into CASGTGNIYEQYF.

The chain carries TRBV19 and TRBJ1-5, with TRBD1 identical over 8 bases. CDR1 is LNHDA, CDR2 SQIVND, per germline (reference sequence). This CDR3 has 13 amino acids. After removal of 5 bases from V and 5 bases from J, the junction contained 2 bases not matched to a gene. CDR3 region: CASSQTGDQPQHF. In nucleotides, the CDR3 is TGTGCCAGTAGTCAGACAGGGGATCAGCCCCAGCATTTT.

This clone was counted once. The CDR3 DNA follows: TGTGCCAGCAGCGAAGGACTAGCGGCATACAATGAGCAGTTCTTC. Protein: CASSEGLAAYNEQFF. V and J are TRBV5-8 and TRBJ2-1; the match to TRBD2 covers 10 bases. The CDR3 spans 15 residues. The ends lost 4 bases at V and 4 bases at J; junction bases unmatched: 5. Germline V CDR1 and CDR2: SGHTS, YDEGEE.

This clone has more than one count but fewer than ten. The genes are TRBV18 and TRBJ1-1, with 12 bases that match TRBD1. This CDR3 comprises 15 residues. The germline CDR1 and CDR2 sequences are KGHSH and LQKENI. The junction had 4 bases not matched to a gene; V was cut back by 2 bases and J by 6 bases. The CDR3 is CASSPWDRGQPEAFF. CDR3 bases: TGTGCCAGCTCACCATGGGACAGGGGGCAACCTGAAGCTTTCTTT.

CDR3 residues: CAWGIGTSFNEQFF. CDR3 in DNA: TGTGCCTGGGGGATAGGGACTAGCTTCAATGAGCAGTTCTTC. V gene TRBV30 combines with J gene TRBJ2-1, with 9 positions matching TRBD2. Trimming cost V 5 bases and J 6 bases; bases outside gene matches: 8. The CDR3 contains 14 residues. Looked up from germline, CDR1 is GTSNPN and CDR2 is SVGIG (reference sequence).

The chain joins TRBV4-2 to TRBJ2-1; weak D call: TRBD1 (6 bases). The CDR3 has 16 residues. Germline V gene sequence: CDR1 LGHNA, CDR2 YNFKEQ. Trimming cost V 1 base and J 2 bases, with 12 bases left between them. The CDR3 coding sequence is TGTGCCAGCAGCCAAGGTAATCAGGGGCCCTACAATGAGCAGTTCTTC. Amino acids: CASSQGNQGPYNEQFF.

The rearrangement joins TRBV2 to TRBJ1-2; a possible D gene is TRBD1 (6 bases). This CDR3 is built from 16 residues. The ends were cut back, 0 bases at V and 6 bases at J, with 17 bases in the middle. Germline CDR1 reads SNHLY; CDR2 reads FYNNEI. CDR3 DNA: TGTGCCAGCAGTGAAGCCGTACTTACAGGGAGCGATGGCTACACCTTC. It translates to CASSEAVLTGSDGYTF. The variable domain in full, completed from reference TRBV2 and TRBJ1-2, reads EPEVTQTPSHQVTQMGQEVILRCVPISNHLYFYWYRQILGQKVEFLVSFYNNEISEKSEIFDDQFSVERPDGSNFTLKIRSTKLEDSAMYFCASSEAVLTGSDGYTFGSGTRLTVV.

The chain's CDR3 is CASSTPPRAAFYEQYF. The CDR3 nucleotides read TGTGCCAGCAGTACACCCCCCCGAGCGGCCTTCTACGAGCAGTACTTC. V usage is TRBV6-6 and J usage is TRBJ2-7, with D possibly matching TRBD2 (5 bases). V lost 5 bases, J lost 3 bases, and 20 bases lay in between. Germline CDR1 reads MNHNY; CDR2 reads SVGAGI (reference sequence). The CDR3 extends over 16 amino acids.

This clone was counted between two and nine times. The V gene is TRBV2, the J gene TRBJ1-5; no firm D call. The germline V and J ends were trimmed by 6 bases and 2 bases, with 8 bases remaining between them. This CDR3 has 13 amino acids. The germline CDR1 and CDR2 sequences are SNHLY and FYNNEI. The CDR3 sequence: CASSPRGNQPQHF. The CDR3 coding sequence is TGTGCCAGCAGCCCCCGGGGCAATCAGCCCCAGCATTTT.

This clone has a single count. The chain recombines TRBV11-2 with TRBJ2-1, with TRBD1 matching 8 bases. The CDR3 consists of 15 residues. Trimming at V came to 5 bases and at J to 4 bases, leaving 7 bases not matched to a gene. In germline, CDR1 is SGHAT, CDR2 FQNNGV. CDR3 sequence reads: CASSRQDRVYNEQFF. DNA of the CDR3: TGTGCCAGCAGCCGCCAGGACAGGGTATACAATGAGCAGTTCTTC.

CDR3 DNA: TGTGCCAGCAGCTTGGGGGACACCCAAGAGACCCAGTACTTC. Its protein product is CASSLGDTQETQYF. This chain links TRBV5-4 with TRBJ2-5, with D possibly being TRBD1 (6 bases). Germline loops: CDR1 SGHNT, CDR2 YYREEE (reference sequence). CDR3 length: 14 amino acids. The germline V and J ends were trimmed by 0 bases and 1 base, with 7 bases remaining between them.

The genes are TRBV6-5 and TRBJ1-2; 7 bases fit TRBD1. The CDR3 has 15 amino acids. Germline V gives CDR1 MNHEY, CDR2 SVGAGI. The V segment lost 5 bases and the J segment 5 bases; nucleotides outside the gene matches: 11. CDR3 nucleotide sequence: TGTGCCAGCAGTCCTTCAGGGACAGTCCCTTATGGCTACACCTTC. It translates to CASSPSGTVPYGYTF.

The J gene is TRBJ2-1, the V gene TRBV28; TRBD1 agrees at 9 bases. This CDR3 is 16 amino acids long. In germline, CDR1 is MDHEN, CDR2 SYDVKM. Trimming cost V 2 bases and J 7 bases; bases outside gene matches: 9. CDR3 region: CASSLGVDRGTNEQFF. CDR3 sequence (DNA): TGTGCCAGCAGTTTAGGTGTGGACAGGGGAACAAATGAGCAGTTCTTC.

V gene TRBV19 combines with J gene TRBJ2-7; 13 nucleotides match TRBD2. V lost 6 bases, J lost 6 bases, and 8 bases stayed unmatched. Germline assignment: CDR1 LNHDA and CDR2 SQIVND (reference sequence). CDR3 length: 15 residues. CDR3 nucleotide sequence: TGTGCCAGTAGCCTCACTAGCGGGAGGGGGGGCGAGCAGTACTTC. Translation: CASSLTSGRGGEQYF.

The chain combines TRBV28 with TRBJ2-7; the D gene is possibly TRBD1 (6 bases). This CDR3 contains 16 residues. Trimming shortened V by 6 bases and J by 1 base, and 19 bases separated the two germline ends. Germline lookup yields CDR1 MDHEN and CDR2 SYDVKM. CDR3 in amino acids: CASRRSDRLKSYEQYF. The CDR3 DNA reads TGTGCCAGCAGAAGATCAGACAGGTTAAAATCCTACGAGCAGTACTTC. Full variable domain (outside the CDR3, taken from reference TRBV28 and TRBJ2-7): DVKVTQSSRYLVKRTGEKVFLECVQDMDHENMFWYRQDPGLGLRLIYFSYDVKMKEKGDIPEGYSVSREKKERFSLILESASTNQTSMYLCASRRSDRLKSYEQYFGPGTRLTVT.

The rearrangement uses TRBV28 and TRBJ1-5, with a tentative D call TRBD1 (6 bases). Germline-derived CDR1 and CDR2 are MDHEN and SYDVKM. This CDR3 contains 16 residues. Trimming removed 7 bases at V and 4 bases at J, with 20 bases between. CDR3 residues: CASTQPWTVVNQPQHF. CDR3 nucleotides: TGTGCCAGCACCCAACCCTGGACAGTCGTAAATCAGCCCCAGCATTTT. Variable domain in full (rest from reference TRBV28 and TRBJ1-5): DVKVTQSSRYLVKRTGEKVFLECVQDMDHENMFWYRQDPGLGLRLIYFSYDVKMKEKGDIPEGYSVSREKKERFSLILESASTNQTSMYLCASTQPWTVVNQPQHFGDGTRLSIL.

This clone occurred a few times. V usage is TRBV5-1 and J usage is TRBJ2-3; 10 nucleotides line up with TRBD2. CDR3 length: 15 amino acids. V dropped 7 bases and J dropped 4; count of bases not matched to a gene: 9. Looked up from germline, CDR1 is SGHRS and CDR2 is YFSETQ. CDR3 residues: CASGLAGDRADTQYF. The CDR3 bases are TGCGCCAGCGGCCTAGCGGGAGACAGGGCAGATACGCAGTATTTT.

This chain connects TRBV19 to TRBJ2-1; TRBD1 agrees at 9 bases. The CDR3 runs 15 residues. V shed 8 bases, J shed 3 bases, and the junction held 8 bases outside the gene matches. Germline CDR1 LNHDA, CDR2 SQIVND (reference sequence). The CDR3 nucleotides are TGTGCCAGTTCGCCCCAGGGACAGGGCTACAATGAGCAGTTCTTC. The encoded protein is CASSPQGQGYNEQFF. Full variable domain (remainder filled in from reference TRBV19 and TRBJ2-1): DGGITQSPKYLFRKEGQNVTLSCEQNLNHDAMYWYRQDPGQGLRLIYYSQIVNDFQKGDIAEGYSVSREKKESFPLTVTSAQKNPTAFYLCASSPQGQGYNEQFFGPGTRLTVL.

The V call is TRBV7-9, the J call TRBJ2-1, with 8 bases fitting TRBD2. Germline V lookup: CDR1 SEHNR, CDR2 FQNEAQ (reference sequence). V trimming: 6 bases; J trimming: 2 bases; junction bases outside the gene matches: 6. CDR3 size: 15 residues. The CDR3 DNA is TGTGCCAGCAGGCCCCCGGGACTAGCCTACAATGAGCAGTTCTTC. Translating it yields CASRPPGLAYNEQFF.

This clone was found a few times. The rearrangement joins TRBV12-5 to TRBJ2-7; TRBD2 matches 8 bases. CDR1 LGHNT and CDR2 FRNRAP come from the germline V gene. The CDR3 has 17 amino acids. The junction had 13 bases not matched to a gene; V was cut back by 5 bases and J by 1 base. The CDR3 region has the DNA TGTGCTAGTGGTCCTCGGACACCACGGGAGGGTTCCTACGAGCAGTACTTC. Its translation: CASGPRTPREGSYEQYF.

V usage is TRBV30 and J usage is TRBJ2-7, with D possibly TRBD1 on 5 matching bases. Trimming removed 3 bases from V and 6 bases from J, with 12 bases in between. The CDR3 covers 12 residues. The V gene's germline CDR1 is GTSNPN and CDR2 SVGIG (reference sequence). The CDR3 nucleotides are TGTGCCTGGAGGGAACCAGGGCGCGAGCAGTACTTC. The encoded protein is CAWREPGREQYF.